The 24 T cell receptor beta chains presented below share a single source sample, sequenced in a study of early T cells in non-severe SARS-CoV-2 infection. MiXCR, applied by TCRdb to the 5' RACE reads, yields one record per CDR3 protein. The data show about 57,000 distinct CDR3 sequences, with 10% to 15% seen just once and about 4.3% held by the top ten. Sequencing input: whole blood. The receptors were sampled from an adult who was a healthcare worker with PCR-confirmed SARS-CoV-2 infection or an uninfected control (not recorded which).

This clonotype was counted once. For the CDR3, the DNA is TGCAGCGTTGAATTACTAGCGATATACAATGAGCAGTTCTTC. Translating gives CSVELLAIYNEQFF. The chain joins TRBV29-1 to TRBJ2-1; 7 bases map to TRBD2. With 2 bases clipped from V and 4 bases from J, the junction kept 5 bases outside the gene matches. The CDR3 runs to 14 residues. The germline V gene has CDR1 SQVTM and CDR2 ANQGSEA.

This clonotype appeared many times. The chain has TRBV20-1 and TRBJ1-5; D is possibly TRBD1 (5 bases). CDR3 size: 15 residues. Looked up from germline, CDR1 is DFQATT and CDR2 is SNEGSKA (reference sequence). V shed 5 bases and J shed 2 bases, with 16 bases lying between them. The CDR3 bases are TGCAGTGCTGGACGACAGAGCGGTCGCAATCAGCCCCAGCATTTT. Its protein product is CSAGRQSGRNQPQHF.

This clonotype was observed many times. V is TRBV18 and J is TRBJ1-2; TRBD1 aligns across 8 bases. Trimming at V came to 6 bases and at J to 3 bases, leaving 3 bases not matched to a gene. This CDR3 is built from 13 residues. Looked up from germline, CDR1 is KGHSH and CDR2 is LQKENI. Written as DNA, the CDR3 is TGTGCCAGCTCGACAGGGGAAGACTATGGCTACACCTTC. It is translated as CASSTGEDYGYTF.

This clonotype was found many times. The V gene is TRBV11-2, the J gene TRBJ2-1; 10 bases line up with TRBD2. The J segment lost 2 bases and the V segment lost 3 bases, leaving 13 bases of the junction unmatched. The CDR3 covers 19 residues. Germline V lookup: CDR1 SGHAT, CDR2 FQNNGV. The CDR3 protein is CASSLLALTGLATYNEQFF. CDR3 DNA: TGTGCCAGCAGCTTGTTGGCCCTGACGGGACTAGCGACCTACAATGAGCAGTTCTTC.

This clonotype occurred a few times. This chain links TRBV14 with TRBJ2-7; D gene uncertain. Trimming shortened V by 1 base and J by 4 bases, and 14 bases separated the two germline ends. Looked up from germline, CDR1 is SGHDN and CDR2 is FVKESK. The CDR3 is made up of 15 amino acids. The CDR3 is CASSQGPLFMYEQYF. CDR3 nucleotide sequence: TGTGCCAGCAGCCAAGGCCCGCTGTTTATGTACGAGCAGTACTTC.

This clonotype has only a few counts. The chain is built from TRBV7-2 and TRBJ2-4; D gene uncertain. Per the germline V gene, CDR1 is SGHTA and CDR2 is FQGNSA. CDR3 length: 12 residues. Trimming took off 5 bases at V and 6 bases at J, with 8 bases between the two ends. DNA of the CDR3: TGTGCCAGCAGCCGAGGCCCAAACATTCAGTACTTC. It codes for CASSRGPNIQYF.

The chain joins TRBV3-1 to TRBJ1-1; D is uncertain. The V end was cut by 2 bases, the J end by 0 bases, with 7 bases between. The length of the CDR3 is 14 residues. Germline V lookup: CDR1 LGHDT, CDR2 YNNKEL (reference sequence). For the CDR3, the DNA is TGTGCCAGCAGCCAACGGGGTTTGAACACTGAAGCTTTCTTT. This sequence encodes CASSQRGLNTEAFF.

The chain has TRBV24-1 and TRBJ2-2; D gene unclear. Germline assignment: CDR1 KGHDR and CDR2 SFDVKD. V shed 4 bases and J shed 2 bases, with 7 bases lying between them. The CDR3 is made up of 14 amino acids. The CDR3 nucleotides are TGTGCCACCAGTGACTTCCCCAACACCGGGGAGCTGTTTTTT. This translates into CATSDFPNTGELFF.

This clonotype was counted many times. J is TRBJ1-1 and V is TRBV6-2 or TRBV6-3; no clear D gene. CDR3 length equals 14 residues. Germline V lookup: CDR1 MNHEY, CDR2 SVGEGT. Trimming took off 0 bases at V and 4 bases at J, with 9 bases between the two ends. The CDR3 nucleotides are TGTGCCAGCAGTTACTCTCTTATGAGCACTGAAGCTTTCTTT. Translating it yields CASSYSLMSTEAFF.

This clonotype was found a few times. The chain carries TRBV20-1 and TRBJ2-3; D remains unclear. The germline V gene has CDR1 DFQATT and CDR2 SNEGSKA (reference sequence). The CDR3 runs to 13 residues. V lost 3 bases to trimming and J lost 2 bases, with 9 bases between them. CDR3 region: CSASGRTTDTQYF. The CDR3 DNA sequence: TGCAGTGCTAGTGGGCGGACCACAGATACGCAGTATTTT.

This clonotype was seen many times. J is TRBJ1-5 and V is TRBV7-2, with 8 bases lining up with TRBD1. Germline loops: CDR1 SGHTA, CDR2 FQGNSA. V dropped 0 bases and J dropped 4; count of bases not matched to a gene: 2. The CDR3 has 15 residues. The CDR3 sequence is CASSLARGQNQPQHF. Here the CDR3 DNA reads TGTGCCAGCAGCTTAGCCAGGGGGCAGAATCAGCCCCAGCATTTT.

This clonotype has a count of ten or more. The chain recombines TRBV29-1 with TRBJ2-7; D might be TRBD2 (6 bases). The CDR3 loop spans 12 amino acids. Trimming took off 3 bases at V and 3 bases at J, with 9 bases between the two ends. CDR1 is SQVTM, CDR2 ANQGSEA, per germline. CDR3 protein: CSVELRDYEQYF. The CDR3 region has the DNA TGCAGCGTTGAGCTGCGGGACTACGAGCAGTACTTC.

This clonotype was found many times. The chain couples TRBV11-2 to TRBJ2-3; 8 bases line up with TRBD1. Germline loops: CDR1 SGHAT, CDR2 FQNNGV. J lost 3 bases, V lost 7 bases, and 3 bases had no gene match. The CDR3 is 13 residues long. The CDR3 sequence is CASIGQGTDTQYF. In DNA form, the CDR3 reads TGTGCCAGCATCGGACAGGGAACAGATACGCAGTATTTT.

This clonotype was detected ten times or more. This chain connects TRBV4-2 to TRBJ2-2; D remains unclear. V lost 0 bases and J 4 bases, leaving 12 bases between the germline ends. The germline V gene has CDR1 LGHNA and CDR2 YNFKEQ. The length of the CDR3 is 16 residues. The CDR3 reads CASSQDERRSTGELFF. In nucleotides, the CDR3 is TGTGCCAGCAGCCAAGATGAGCGAAGGAGCACCGGGGAGCTGTTTTTT.

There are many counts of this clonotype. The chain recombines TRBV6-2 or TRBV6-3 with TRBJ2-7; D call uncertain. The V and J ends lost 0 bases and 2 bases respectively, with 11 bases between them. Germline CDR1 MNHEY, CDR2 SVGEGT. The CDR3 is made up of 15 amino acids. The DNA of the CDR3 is TGTGCCAGCAGTTACTCGGACGGAGAACCCTACGAGCAGTACTTC. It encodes CASSYSDGEPYEQYF.

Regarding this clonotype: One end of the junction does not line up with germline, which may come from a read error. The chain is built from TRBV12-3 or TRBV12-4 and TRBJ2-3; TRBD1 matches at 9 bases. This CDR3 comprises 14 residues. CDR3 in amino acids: CGSSRDRDTDTQYF. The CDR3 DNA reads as TGTGGCAGCAGCCGGGACAGGGATACAGATACGCAGTATTTT.

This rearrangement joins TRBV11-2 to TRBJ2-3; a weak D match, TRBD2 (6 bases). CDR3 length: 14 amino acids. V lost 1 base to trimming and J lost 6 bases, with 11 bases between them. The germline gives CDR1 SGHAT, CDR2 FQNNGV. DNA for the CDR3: TGTGCCAGCAGCTTAGGGAGGGGAGTGGATACGCAGTATTTT. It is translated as CASSLGRGVDTQYF.

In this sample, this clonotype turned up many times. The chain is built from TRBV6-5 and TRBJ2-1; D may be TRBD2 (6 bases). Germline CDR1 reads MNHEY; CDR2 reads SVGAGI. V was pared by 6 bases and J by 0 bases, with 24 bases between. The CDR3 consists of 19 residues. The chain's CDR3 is CASRPIGPLAVSSYNEQFF. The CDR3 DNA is TGTGCCAGCAGGCCCATAGGGCCCTTAGCGGTCAGCTCCTACAATGAGCAGTTCTTC.

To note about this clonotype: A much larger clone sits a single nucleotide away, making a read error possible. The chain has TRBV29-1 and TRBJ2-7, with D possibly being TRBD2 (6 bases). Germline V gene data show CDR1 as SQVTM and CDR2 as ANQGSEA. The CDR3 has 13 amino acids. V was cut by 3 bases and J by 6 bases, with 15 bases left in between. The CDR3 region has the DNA TGCAGCGTTGATAACGTGGGGAGGACCGAGCAGTACTTC. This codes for CSVDNVGRTEQYF.

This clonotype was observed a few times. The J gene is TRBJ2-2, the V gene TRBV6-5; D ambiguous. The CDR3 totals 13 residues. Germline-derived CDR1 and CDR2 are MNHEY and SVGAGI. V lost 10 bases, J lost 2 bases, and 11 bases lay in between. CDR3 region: CAIGRLNTGELFF. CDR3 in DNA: TGTGCCATCGGCCGGCTTAACACCGGGGAGCTGTTTTTT.

The CDR3 bases are TGTGCCAGCAGCTCCGGACTAGCCACAGATACGCAGTATTTT. Its translation is CASSSGLATDTQYF. The chain joins TRBV7-2 to TRBJ2-3, with 8 bases fitting TRBD2. Germline CDR1 SGHTA, CDR2 FQGNSA. The junction had 2 bases not matched to a gene; V was cut back by 4 bases and J by 2 bases. CDR3 length: 14 amino acids.

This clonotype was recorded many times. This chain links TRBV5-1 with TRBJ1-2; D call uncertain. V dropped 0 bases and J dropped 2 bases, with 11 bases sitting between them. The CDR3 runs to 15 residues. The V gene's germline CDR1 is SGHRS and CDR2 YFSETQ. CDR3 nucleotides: TGCGCCAGCAGCTTGGGTCGGCCCGGGAACTATGGCTACACCTTC. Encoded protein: CASSLGRPGNYGYTF.

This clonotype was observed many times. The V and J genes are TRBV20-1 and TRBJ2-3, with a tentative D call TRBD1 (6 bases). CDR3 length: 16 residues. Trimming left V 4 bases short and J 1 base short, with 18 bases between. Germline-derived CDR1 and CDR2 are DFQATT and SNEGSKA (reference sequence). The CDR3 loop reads CSATVPGAHGTDTQYF. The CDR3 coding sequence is TGCAGTGCTACCGTCCCAGGGGCCCACGGCACAGATACGCAGTATTTT.

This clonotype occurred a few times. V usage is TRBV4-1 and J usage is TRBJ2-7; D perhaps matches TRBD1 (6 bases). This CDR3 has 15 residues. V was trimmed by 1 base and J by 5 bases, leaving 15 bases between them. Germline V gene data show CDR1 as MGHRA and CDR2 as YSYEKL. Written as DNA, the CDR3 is TGCGCCAGCAGCCAAGCCCCCACAGGGAACCACGAGCAGTACTTC. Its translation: CASSQAPTGNHEQYF.